The present T cell receptor beta chain was sequenced within a study of regulatory T cells in long-lasting Graves disease. Study outcomes and limitations: Under persistent disease, TRBV28, TRBJ1-2 and TRBJ2-5 were used preferentially. What was studied was peripheral blood only, and not thyroid tissue.

With regard to this clonotype: As yet, its antigen is unknown.

The V end was cut by 1 base, the J end by 7 bases, with 8 bases between. CDR1 is LGHNA and CDR2 is YNFKEQ in the germline V gene. This CDR3 has 12 residues. In building TCR beta libraries, iRepertoire HTBI primers were used together with Arm-PCR of CDR3 regions. TCRdb itself ran the multiplex PCR reads through MiXCR, one entry per CDR3 protein. This repertoire shows roughly 450,000 distinct CDR3 sequences, around 21% found once; its top ten account for under 9%. Time point reported: persistent/refractory GD, antithyroid drugs over 5 years with positive TRAb. Generation of the TCR library employed RNA extracted from PBMCs. The guidelines of the American Thyroid Association were the basis for diagnosing Graves' disease.

V and J are TRBV4-2 and TRBJ2-7; no reliable D call. The source was peripheral blood mononuclear cells (PBMCs), collected when the disease was refractory, from a patient treated with antithyroid drugs. The TCR comes from a female donor with Graves disease. CDR3 in DNA: TGTGCCAGCAGCCAAGGGACCACAGAGCAGTACTTC. This encodes CASSQGTTEQYF.